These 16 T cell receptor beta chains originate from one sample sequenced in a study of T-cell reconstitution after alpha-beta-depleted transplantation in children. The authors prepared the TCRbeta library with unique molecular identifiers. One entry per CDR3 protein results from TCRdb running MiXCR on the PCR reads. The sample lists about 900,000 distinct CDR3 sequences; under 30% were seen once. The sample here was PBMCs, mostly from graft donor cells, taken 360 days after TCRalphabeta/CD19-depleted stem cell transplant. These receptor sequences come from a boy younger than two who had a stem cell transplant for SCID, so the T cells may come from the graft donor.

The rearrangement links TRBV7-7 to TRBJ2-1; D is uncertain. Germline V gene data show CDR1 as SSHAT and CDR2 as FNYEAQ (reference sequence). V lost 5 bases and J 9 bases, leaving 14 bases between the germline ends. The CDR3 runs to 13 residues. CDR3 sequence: CASSPGSTGEQFF. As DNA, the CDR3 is TGTGCCAGCAGCCCTGGGTCGACTGGTGAGCAGTTCTTC.

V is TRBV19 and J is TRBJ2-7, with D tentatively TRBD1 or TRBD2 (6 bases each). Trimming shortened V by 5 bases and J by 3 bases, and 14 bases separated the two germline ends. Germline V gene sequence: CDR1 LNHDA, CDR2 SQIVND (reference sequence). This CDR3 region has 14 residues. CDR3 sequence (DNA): TGTGCCAGTAGTGAGGGGGGACTGTTCTACGAGCAGTACTTC. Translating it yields CASSEGGLFYEQYF.

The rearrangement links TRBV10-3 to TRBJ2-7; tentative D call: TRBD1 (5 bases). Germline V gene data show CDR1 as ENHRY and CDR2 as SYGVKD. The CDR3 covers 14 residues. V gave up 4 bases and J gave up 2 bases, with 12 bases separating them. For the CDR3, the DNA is TGTGCCATCAGTGGCAGGGAATTCCCCTACGAGCAGTACTTC. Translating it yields CAISGREFPYEQYF.

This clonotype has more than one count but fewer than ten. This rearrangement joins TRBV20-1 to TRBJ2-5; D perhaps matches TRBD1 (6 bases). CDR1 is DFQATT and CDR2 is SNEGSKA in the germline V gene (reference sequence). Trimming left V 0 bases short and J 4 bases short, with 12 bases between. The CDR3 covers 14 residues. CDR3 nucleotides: TGCAGTGCTAGAGAGGGTAGCAGGGGAGAGACCCAGTACTTC. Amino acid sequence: CSAREGSRGETQYF.

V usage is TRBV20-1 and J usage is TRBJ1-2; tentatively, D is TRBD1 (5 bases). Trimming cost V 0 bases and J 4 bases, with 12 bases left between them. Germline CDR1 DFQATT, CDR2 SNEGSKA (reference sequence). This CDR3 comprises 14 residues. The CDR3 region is CSARDTTAGYGYTF. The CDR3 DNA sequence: TGCAGTGCTAGAGATACGACAGCTGGCTATGGCTACACCTTC.

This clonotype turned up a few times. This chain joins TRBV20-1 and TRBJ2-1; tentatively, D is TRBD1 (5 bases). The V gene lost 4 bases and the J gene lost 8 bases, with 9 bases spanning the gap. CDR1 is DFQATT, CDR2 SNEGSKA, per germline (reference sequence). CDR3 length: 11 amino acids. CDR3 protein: CSATGLDEQFF. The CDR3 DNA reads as TGCAGTGCTACAGGGCTCGATGAGCAGTTCTTC.

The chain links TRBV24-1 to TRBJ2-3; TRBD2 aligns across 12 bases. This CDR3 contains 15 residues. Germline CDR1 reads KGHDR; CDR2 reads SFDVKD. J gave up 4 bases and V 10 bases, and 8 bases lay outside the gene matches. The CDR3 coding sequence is TGTGCCACTGGGCTAGCGGGGGGGCTGGCAGATACGCAGTATTTT. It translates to CATGLAGGLADTQYF.

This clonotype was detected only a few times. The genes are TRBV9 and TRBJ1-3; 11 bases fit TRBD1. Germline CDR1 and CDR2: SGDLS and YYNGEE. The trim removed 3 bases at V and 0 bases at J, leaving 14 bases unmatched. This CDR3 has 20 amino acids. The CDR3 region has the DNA TGTGCCAGCAGCGCGTCAACCGGGACAGGGGGACCACACTCTGGAAACACCATATATTTT. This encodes CASSASTGTGGPHSGNTIYF.

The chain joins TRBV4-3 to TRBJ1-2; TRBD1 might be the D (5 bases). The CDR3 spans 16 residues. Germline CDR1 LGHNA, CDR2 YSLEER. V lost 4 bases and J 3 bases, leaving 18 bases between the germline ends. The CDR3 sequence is CASSLLAGAEDYGYTF. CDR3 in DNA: TGCGCCAGCAGCCTACTTGCCGGGGCCGAGGACTATGGCTACACCTTC.

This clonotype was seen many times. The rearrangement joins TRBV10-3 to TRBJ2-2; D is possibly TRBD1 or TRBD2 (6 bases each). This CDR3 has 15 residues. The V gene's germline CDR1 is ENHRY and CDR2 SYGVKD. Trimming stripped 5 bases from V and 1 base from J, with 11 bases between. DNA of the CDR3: TGTGCCATCAGTCGGGGGCCGGAGAACACCGGGGAGCTGTTTTTT. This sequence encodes CAISRGPENTGELFF.

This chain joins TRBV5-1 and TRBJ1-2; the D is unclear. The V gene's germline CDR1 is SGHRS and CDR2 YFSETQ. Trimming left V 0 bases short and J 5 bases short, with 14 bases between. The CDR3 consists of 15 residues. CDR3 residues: CASSLGVWVQYGYTF. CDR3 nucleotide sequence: TGCGCCAGCAGCTTGGGTGTCTGGGTCCAATATGGCTACACCTTC. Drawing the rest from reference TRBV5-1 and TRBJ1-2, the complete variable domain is KAGVTQTPRYLIKTRGQQVTLSCSPISGHRSVSWYQQTPGQGLQFLFEYFSETQRNKGNFPGRFSGRQFSNSRSEMNVSTLELGDSALYLCASSLGVWVQYGYTFGSGTRLTVV.

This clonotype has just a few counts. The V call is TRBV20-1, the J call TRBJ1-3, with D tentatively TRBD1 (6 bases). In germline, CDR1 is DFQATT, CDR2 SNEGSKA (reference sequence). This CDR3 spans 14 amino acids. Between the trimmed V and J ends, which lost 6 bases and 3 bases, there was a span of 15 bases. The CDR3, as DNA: TGCAGTGCCAGTCTAGGGGGAAGTGGAAACACCATATATTTT. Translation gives CSASLGGSGNTIYF.

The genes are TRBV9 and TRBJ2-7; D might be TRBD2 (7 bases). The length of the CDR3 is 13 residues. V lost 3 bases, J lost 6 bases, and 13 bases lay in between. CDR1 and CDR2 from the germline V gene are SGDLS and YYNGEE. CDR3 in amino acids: CASSAGGGGEQYF. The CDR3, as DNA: TGTGCCAGCAGCGCCGGGGGAGGGGGCGAGCAGTACTTC.

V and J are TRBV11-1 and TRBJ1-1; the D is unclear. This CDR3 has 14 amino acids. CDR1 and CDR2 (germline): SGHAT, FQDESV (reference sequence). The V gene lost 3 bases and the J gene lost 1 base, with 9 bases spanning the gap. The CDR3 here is CASSLKERNTEAFF. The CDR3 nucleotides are TGTGCCAGCAGCTTGAAGGAGAGGAACACTGAAGCTTTCTTT.

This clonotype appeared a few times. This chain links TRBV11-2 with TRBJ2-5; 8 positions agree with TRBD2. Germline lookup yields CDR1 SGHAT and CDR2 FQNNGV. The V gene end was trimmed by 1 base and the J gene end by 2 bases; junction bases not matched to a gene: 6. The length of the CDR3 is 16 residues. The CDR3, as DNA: TGTGCCAGCAGCTTAGGTGTTAGCGGGGTACAAGAGACCCAGTACTTC. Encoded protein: CASSLGVSGVQETQYF.

The CDR3 region has the DNA TGTGCCAGCCTCGACTCCCAAGATAAGCGCTACACCTTC. Translated: CASLDSQDKRYTF. This chain connects TRBV28 to TRBJ1-2; no clear D. The V gene's germline CDR1 is MDHEN and CDR2 SYDVKM. The V and J ends lost 8 bases and 9 bases respectively, with 19 bases between them. This CDR3 is built from 13 residues.